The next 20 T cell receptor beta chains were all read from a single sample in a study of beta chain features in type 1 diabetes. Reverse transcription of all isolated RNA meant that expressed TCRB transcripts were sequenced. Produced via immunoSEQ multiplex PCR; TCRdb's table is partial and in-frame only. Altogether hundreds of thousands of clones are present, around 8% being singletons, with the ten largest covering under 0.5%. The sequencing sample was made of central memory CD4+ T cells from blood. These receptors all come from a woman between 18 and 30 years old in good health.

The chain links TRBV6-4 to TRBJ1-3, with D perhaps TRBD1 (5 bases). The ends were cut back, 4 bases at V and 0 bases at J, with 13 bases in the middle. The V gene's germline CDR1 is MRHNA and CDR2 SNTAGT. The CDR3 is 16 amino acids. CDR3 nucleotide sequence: TGTGCCAGCAGTGCTGGAGACAGAGACTCTGGAAACACCATATATTTT. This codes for CASSAGDRDSGNTIYF.

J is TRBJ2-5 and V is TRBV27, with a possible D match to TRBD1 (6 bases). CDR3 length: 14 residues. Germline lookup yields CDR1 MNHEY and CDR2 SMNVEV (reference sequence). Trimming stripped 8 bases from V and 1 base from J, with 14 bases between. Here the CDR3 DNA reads TGTGCCAGCTGGACCACAGGGACCCAAGAGACCCAGTACTTC. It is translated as CASWTTGTQETQYF.

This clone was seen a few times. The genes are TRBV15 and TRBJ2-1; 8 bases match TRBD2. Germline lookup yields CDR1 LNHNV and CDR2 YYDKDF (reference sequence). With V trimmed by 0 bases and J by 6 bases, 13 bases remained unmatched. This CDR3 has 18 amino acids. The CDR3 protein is CATSRDAPTSGLSNEQFF. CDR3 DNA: TGTGCCACCAGCAGAGATGCCCCTACTAGCGGACTGTCCAATGAGCAGTTCTTC.

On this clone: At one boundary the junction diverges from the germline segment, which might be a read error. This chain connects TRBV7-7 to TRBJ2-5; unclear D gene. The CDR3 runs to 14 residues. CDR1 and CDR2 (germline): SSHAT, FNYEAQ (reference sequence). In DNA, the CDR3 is TGTGCTAGCAGCCTAACCGGGCTCCAAGAGACCCAGTACTTC. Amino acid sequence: CASSLTGLQETQYF.

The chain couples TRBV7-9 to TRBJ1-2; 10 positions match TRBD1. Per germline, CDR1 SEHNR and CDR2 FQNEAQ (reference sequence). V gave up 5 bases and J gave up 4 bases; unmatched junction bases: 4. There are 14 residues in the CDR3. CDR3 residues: CASSPGQGIYGYTF. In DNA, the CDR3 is TGTGCCAGCAGCCCGGGACAGGGGATCTATGGCTACACCTTC.

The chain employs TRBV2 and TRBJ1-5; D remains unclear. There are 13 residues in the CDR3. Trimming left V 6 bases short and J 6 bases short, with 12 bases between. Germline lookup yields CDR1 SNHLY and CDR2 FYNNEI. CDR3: CASRLNPPQPQHF. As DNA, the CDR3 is TGTGCCAGCAGACTGAATCCCCCTCAGCCCCAGCATTTT.

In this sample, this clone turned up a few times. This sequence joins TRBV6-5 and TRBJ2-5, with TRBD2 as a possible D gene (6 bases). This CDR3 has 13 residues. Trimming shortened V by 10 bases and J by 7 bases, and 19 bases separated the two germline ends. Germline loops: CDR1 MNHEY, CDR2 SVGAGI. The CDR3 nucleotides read TGTGCCACATCCGCACCTCCAGCGGGGACCCAGTACTTC. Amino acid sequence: CATSAPPAGTQYF.

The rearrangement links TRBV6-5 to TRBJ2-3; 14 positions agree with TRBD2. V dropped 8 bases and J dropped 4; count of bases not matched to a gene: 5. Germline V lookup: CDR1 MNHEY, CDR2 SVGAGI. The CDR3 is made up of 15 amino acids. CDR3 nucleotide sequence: TGTGCCAGCGGGGGGACTAGCGGGAGACCAGATACGCAGTATTTT. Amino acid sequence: CASGGTSGRPDTQYF.

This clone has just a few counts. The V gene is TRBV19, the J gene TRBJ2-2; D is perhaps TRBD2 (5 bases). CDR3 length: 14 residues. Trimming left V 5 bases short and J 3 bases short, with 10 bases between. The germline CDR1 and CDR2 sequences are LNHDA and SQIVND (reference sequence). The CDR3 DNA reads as TGTGCCAGTAGTCTGGGGAGAGACACCGGGGAGCTGTTTTTT. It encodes CASSLGRDTGELFF.

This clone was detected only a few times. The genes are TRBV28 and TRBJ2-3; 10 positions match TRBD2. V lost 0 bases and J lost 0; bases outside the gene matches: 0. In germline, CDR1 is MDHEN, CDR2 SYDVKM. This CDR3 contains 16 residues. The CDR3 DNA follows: TGTGCCAGCAGTTTATGGACTAGCGGGAGCACAGATACGCAGTATTTT. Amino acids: CASSLWTSGSTDTQYF.

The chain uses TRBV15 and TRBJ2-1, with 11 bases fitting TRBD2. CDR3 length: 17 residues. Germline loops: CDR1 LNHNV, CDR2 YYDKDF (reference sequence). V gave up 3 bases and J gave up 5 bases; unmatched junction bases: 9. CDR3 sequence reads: CATSRDVTSGTDNEQFF. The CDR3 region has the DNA TGTGCCACCAGCAGGGATGTGACTAGCGGGACCGACAATGAGCAGTTCTTC.

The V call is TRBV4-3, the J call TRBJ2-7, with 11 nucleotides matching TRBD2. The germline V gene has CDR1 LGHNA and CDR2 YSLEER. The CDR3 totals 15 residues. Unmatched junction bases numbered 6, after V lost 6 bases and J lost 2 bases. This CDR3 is CASSPQTSGAYEQYF. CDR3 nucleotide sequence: TGCGCCAGCAGTCCTCAGACTAGCGGGGCCTACGAGCAGTACTTC.

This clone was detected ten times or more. This chain's CDR3 is CASSFVAATNEKLFF. CDR3 DNA: TGTGCCAGCAGCTTCGTTGCTGCAACTAATGAAAAACTGTTTTTT. This rearrangement joins TRBV5-5 to TRBJ1-4; D not resolved. V was pared by 2 bases and J by 0 bases, with 8 bases between. Germline-derived CDR1 and CDR2 are SGHKS and YYEKEE (reference sequence). The CDR3 is 15 amino acids. The full variable domain, rest sourced from reference TRBV5-5 and TRBJ1-4, is DAGVTQSPTHLIKTRGQQVTLRCSPISGHKSVSWYQQVLGQGPQFIFQYYEKEERGRGNFPDRFSARQFPNYSSELNVNALLLGDSALYLCASSFVAATNEKLFFGSGTQLSVL.

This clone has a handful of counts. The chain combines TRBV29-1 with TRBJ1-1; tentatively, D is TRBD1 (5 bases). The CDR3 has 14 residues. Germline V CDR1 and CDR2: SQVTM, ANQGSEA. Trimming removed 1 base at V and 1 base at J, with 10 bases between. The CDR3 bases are TGCAGCGTTGAAGCGTCAGGGTGGAACACTGAAGCTTTCTTT. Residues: CSVEASGWNTEAFF.

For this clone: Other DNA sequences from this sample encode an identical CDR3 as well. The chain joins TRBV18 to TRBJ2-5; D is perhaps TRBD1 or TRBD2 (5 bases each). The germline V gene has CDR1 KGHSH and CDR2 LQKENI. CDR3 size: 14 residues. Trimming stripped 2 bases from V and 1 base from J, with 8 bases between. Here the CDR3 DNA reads TGTGCCAGCTCACCATCAGGGACCCAAGAGACCCAGTACTTC. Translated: CASSPSGTQETQYF.

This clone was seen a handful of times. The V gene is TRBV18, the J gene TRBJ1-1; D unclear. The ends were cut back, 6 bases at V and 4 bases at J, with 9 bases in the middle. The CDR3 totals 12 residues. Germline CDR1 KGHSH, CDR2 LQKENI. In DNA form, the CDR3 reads TGTGCCAGCTCTCTCCACGGCACTGAAGCTTTCTTT. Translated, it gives CASSLHGTEAFF.

CDR3 DNA sequence: TGTGCCAGCTCACCAACGGACAGGGCTAACTATGGCTACACCTTC. This translates into CASSPTDRANYGYTF. The V call is TRBV18, the J call TRBJ1-2; TRBD1 matches 8 bases. The germline gives CDR1 KGHSH, CDR2 LQKENI. With V trimmed by 2 bases and J by 0 bases, 2 bases remained unmatched. The CDR3 spans 15 residues.

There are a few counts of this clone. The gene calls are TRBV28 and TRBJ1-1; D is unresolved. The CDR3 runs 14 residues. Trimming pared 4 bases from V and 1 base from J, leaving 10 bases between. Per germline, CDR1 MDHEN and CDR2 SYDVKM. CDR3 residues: CASSSFGPNTEAFF. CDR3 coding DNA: TGTGCCAGCAGTTCATTCGGCCCGAACACTGAAGCTTTCTTT.

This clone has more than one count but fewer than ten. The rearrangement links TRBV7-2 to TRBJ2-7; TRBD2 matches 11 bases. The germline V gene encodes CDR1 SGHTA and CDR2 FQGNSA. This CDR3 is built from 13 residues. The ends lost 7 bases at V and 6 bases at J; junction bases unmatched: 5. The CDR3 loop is CASKGTSGPEQYF. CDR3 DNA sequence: TGTGCCAGCAAGGGGACTAGCGGACCCGAGCAGTACTTC.

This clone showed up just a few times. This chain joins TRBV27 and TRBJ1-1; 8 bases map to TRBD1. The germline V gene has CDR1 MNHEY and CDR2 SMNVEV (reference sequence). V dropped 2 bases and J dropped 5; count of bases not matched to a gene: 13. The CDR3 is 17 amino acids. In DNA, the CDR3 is TGTGCCAGCAGTTTACGGGGGCCTGGGACAGGAGGGACTGAAGCTTTCTTT. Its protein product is CASSLRGPGTGGTEAFF.